These 24 T cell receptor beta chains came from one sample sequenced in a study of CD8 T cells in ankylosing spondylitis. TCRdb processed the 5' RACE reads anew with MiXCR; each CDR3 protein has one entry. This table has approximately 150,000 distinct CDR3 sequences, roughly a third appearing once. The sequenced sample was synovial fluid, either unsorted or a sorted T cell fraction (not recorded which). Receptor source: a male donor with ankylosing spondylitis.

This clonotype was observed at least ten times. This CDR3 reads CASSVQGFNTEAFF. CDR3 DNA: TGCGCCAGCAGCGTACAGGGGTTTAACACTGAAGCTTTCTTT. This chain uses TRBV5-1 with TRBJ1-1; 7 nucleotides agree with TRBD1. Germline V CDR1 and CDR2: SGHRS, YFSETQ. This CDR3 spans 14 amino acids. Trimming cost V 4 bases and J 2 bases; bases outside gene matches: 5. The full variable domain, rest sourced from reference TRBV5-1 and TRBJ1-1, is KAGVTQTPRYLIKTRGQQVTLSCSPISGHRSVSWYQQTPGQGLQFLFEYFSETQRNKGNFPGRFSGRQFSNSRSEMNVSTLELGDSALYLCASSVQGFNTEAFFGQGTRLTVV.

On this clonotype itself: A much larger clone lies one base from this, so it may be a read error. The V gene is TRBV12-3 or TRBV12-4, the J gene TRBJ2-1, with D uncertain. This CDR3 has 19 amino acids. The CDR3 sequence is CASCFWNPAHKSSYNEQFF. CDR3 nucleotides: TGTGCCAGCTGTTTCTGGAATCCCGCTCACAAAAGCTCCTACAATGAGCAGTTCTTC.

The rearrangement links TRBV20-1 to TRBJ2-2, with TRBD2 as a possible D gene (6 bases). V lost 3 bases and J lost 3, with 11 bases in between. This CDR3 is 14 amino acids long. Germline CDR1 DFQATT, CDR2 SNEGSKA (reference sequence). CDR3 residues: CSARGEADTGELFF. CDR3 DNA: TGCAGTGCTAGGGGGGAGGCGGACACCGGGGAGCTGTTTTTT.

The rearrangement links TRBV7-2 to TRBJ2-2; tentatively, D is TRBD2 (6 bases). Germline loops: CDR1 SGHTA, CDR2 FQGNSA. This CDR3 spans 14 amino acids. V was trimmed by 0 bases and J by 14 bases, leaving 16 bases between them. CDR3: CASSLAGLSGPLFF. CDR3 coding DNA: TGTGCCAGCAGCTTAGCGGGACTGTCAGGCCCCCTGTTTTTT.

As for this clonotype: Just one base apart from a much larger clone, this may be a read error. V is TRBV3-1 and J is TRBJ2-7; D uncertain. The CDR3 runs to 15 residues. Germline assignment: CDR1 LGHDT and CDR2 YNNKEL (reference sequence). CDR3 coding DNA: TGTGCCTGCAGCCAAGGACGTCGAACCTCCTACGAGCAGTACTTC. It codes for CACSQGRRTSYEQYF.

This chain uses TRBV3-1 with TRBJ2-2; 7 bases are a match to TRBD2. After removal of 1 base from V and 5 bases from J, the junction contained 4 bases not matched to a gene. CDR1 and CDR2 (germline): LGHDT, YNNKEL (reference sequence). The CDR3 sequence is 15 residues long. The CDR3 DNA reads TGTGCCAGCAGCCAAGGACTAGCCTGGACCGGGGAGCTGTTTTTT. Translated: CASSQGLAWTGELFF.

The rearrangement joins TRBV19 to TRBJ2-3; D is perhaps TRBD2 (6 bases). CDR1 and CDR2 from the germline V gene are LNHDA and SQIVND (reference sequence). The CDR3 loop spans 15 amino acids. Trimming took 5 bases from V and 2 from J, leaving 14 bases between them. The CDR3 region is CASSPWTTHTDTQYF. CDR3 nucleotides: TGTGCCAGTAGTCCCTGGACTACACACACAGATACGCAGTATTTT.

The genes are TRBV7-2 and TRBJ1-1, with D unclear. The CDR3 spans 14 residues. Looked up from germline, CDR1 is SGHTA and CDR2 is FQGNSA. Trimming pared 1 base from V and 2 bases from J, leaving 8 bases between. The CDR3 is CASSLDVRNTEAFF. The DNA for the CDR3 is TGTGCCAGCAGCTTAGACGTCAGAAACACTGAAGCTTTCTTT.

This clonotype was observed a few times. The chain carries TRBV11-2 and TRBJ1-4; TRBD1 matches at 10 bases. Germline assignment: CDR1 SGHAT and CDR2 FQNNGV. The CDR3 runs 14 residues. The V and J ends lost 5 bases and 13 bases, in that order; junction bases with no gene match: 10. CDR3 loop: CASSLGQGGSGLFF. CDR3 in DNA: TGTGCCAGCAGCCTAGGACAGGGGGGCAGTGGACTGTTTTTT.

This chain joins TRBV11-1 and TRBJ2-1; 9 bases are a match to TRBD1. From germline, CDR1 is SGHAT and CDR2 FQDESV (reference sequence). The trim removed 5 bases at V and 6 bases at J, leaving 8 bases unmatched. There are 15 residues in the CDR3. The CDR3, as DNA: TGTGCCAGCAGCGCAAGGGACAGGGTATTCAATGAGCAGTTCTTC. Protein product: CASSARDRVFNEQFF.

J is TRBJ1-6 and V is TRBV6-5; D possibly corresponds to TRBD1 (6 bases). CDR3 length: 17 amino acids. The ends were cut back, 4 bases at V and 1 base at J, with 14 bases in the middle. The germline CDR1 and CDR2 sequences are MNHEY and SVGAGI. CDR3 DNA sequence: TGTGCCAGCAGTTTCAAAGGGGGGAGTTCCTATAATTCACCCCTCCACTTT. This encodes CASSFKGGSSYNSPLHF.

V and J are TRBV20-1 and TRBJ1-1; 7 nucleotides agree with TRBD1. This CDR3 spans 12 amino acids. Germline V gene sequence: CDR1 DFQATT, CDR2 SNEGSKA (reference sequence). Trimming took 2 bases from V and 6 from J; bases not matched to a gene: 3. CDR3 coding DNA: TGCAGTGCTAGACGCAGGGGGTCTGAAGCTTTCTTT. It specifies CSARRRGSEAFF.

This clonotype was counted a few times. The chain couples TRBV15 to TRBJ2-5; 10 nucleotides align to TRBD2. Germline CDR1 reads LNHNV; CDR2 reads YYDKDF (reference sequence). The CDR3 loop spans 16 amino acids. V shed 1 base, J shed 5 bases, and the junction held 7 bases outside the gene matches. CDR3 loop: CATSRGASGSYETQYF. CDR3 DNA: TGTGCCACCAGCAGAGGCGCTAGCGGGAGCTATGAGACCCAGTACTTC. Filled out from reference TRBV15 and TRBJ2-5, the complete variable domain reads DAMVIQNPRYQVTQFGKPVTLSCSQTLNHNVMYWYQQKSSQAPKLLFHYYDKDFNNEADTPDNFQSRRPNTSFCFLDIRSPGLGDTAMYLCATSRGASGSYETQYFGPGTRLLVL.

J is TRBJ1-3 and V is TRBV29-1, with D possibly TRBD1 on 6 matching bases. Trimming pared 6 bases from V and 0 bases from J, leaving 9 bases between. CDR1 is SQVTM, CDR2 ANQGSEA, per germline. The CDR3 is made up of 13 amino acids. The CDR3 loop is CSVGQSSGNTIYF. The CDR3 DNA sequence: TGCAGCGTCGGACAGTCCTCTGGAAACACCATATATTTT.

The gene calls are TRBV25-1 and TRBJ1-2; tentative D call: TRBD1 (6 bases). The CDR3 extends over 16 amino acids. The germline CDR1 and CDR2 sequences are MGHDK and SYGVNS. Trimming shortened V by 9 bases and J by 2 bases, and 22 bases separated the two germline ends. CDR3 nucleotides: TGTGCCAGAGCTCGATGGGGGGACACTCTCAACTATGGCTACACCTTC. Translation gives CARARWGDTLNYGYTF.

The chain links TRBV20-1 to TRBJ2-7; possibly TRBD1 for D (6 bases). Germline assignment: CDR1 DFQATT and CDR2 SNEGSKA (reference sequence). The CDR3 has 14 amino acids. V was clipped by 3 bases and J by 2 bases, with 14 bases between them. DNA of the CDR3: TGCAGTGCTAGCTCAGGGGAACTTCCCTACGAGCAGTACTTC. This codes for CSASSGELPYEQYF.

This clonotype showed up just once. The chain couples TRBV20-1 to TRBJ2-7, with D perhaps matching TRBD2 (6 bases). CDR3 length equals 12 residues. The V and J ends lost 5 bases and 3 bases respectively, with 11 bases between them. Germline CDR1 is DFQATT and CDR2 is SNEGSKA (reference sequence). CDR3: CSAPRTNYEQYF. The CDR3 coding sequence is TGCAGTGCTCCCCGGACTAACTACGAGCAGTACTTC.

The V and J genes are TRBV25-1 and TRBJ2-7; 9 bases align to TRBD1. The V segment lost 4 bases and the J segment 3 bases; nucleotides outside the gene matches: 7. From germline, CDR1 is MGHDK and CDR2 SYGVNS. The CDR3 contains 15 residues. CDR3 nucleotide sequence: TGTGCCAGCAGTGGAAACAGGGGGCGATTCTACGAGCAGTACTTC. Its protein product is CASSGNRGRFYEQYF.

This chain connects TRBV7-9 to TRBJ2-3; tentatively, D is TRBD1 or TRBD2 (5 bases each). CDR1 SEHNR and CDR2 FQNEAQ come from the germline V gene (reference sequence). This CDR3 is built from 13 residues. Trimming stripped 4 bases from V and 6 bases from J, with 11 bases between. CDR3 loop: CASSYQGEDTQYF. As DNA, the CDR3 is TGTGCCAGCAGCTACCAAGGGGAGGATACGCAGTATTTT.

This chain uses TRBV28 with TRBJ2-1; TRBD2 aligns across 13 bases. Germline assignment: CDR1 MDHEN and CDR2 SYDVKM. V dropped 0 bases and J dropped 8; count of bases not matched to a gene: 4. CDR3 length: 16 residues. The CDR3 spells CASSLWTSGRTHEQFF. CDR3 bases: TGTGCCAGCAGTTTATGGACTAGCGGGAGGACCCATGAGCAGTTCTTC.

This clonotype was seen many times. The chain is built from TRBV20-1 and TRBJ2-5; 7 bases map to TRBD2. The junction had 13 bases not matched to a gene; V was cut back by 3 bases and J by 0 bases. The CDR3 has 17 residues. Germline V gives CDR1 DFQATT, CDR2 SNEGSKA (reference sequence). Written as DNA, the CDR3 is TGCAGTGCTAGTAGGGCGGGAGAATCCCCGTACCAAGAGACCCAGTACTTC. Translated, it gives CSASRAGESPYQETQYF.

The J gene is TRBJ1-5, the V gene TRBV6-1, with TRBD1 as a possible D gene (6 bases). Germline CDR1 and CDR2: MNHNS and SASEGT. V lost 2 bases, J lost 9 bases, and 14 bases lay in between. The CDR3 contains 14 residues. The CDR3 nucleotides are TGTGCCAGCAGTGAAAGGGGGGGAGGTGGGCCCCAGCATTTT. Translating gives CASSERGGGGPQHF.

This clonotype turned up a few times. The V call is TRBV19, the J call TRBJ1-1, with D perhaps matching TRBD1 (6 bases). This CDR3 comprises 16 residues. Trimming removed 3 bases at V and 1 base at J, with 15 bases between. Germline assignment: CDR1 LNHDA and CDR2 SQIVND (reference sequence). The CDR3 coding sequence is TGTGCCAGTAGTATCAAGACAGGCGGAAAGAACACTGAAGCTTTCTTT. Translated: CASSIKTGGKNTEAFF.

This clonotype was seen a handful of times. The J gene is TRBJ2-1, the V gene TRBV5-1; D gene uncertain. V was shortened by 0 bases and J by 3 bases, with 10 bases between the two germline ends. CDR1 SGHRS and CDR2 YFSETQ come from the germline V gene. This CDR3 spans 15 amino acids. In nucleotides, the CDR3 is TGCGCCAGCAGCTTGGAGGCCTACGTCTACAATGAGCAGTTCTTC. Protein product: CASSLEAYVYNEQFF.